This T cell receptor beta chain was recorded in a study of TIL therapy for anti-PD-1-resistant metastatic lung cancer (dated by TCRdb to the early 2020s). Study-wide context: Tumors were collected before any PD-1/PD-L1 blockade, after which patients were given nivolumab, and patients who progressed were given lymphodepletion, an infusion of expanded TIL and IL-2. Enrolled patients had a median age of around 56 years (range roughly 35-85) and a median tumor PD-L1 proportion score of approximately 6%. Most of the cohort had lung adenocarcinoma, a few tumors were EGFR-mutant and two were ALK-rearranged, and half of the patients were current or former smokers. T cell receptor beta sequencing of tumor and peripheral blood was used to follow clonotypes across the tumor, the expanded TIL product and serial blood samples. A median non-synonymous tumor mutation burden of roughly 1.4 mutations per megabase was determined across the cohort by whole-exome sequencing.

As concerns this clone: Its target antigen remains unknown. Base-call qualities are not available, and no considerably larger clone is one nucleotide away.

The time point label for this specimen denotes: pre-treatment sample, taken before nivolumab and TIL therapy. Between late 2017 and early 2020, a dual-center phase I trial enrolled adults who had stage 4 NSCLC. The samples were obtained from a phase I trial that was single-arm and open-label and tested tumor-infiltrating lymphocyte therapy combined with nivolumab in advanced non-small cell lung cancer. Blood mononuclear cells from EDTA tubes were separated on a Ficoll gradient and snap-frozen as pellets, and DNA was extracted from the cells using a Qiagen mini-prep kit. V drops 2 bases and J drops 3 bases, leaving 14 bases in between. The CDR3 starts with the cysteine, ends with the phenylalanine, and has 15 residues. Only CDR3 DNA is held: 45 bases, read in frame from base 1. Reading the germline V gene (reference sequence) gives CDR1 MNHEY and CDR2 SMNVEV. TCR beta CDR3 regions were amplified from genomic DNA with the immunoSEQ v3 hsTCRB kit using bias-controlled multiplex PCR. An Illumina NextSeq 500 was used to sequence the TCR libraries, reaching some 2 million read pairs at survey level or roughly 4.5-6.5 million at deep level. On the study's bioinformatics: V, D and J genes were assigned, non-productive sequences were removed, and clonality was reported by immunoSEQ Analyzer software. Repertoires were compared by productive Simpson clonality and by the Morisita overlap index of productive TRB rearrangements between infused TIL and blood. Absolute clonotype counts in blood were estimated as lymphocyte count times CD3+ fraction times the clone's productive frequency. The clones in this table, taken by TCRdb from immuneACCESS, are in-frame only. Not every clone is retained; where verified, under half of the shortfall comes from an unresolved V gene, and the cause of the rest is unknown. Clonal size and the V and J genes are those of that table, whereas D and trimming came from the DNA. In this sample the table shows 54,000 or so clones, more than 60% of which occur a single time. The biggest ten clones account for 1.8% of the sample.

Study-wide findings and limitations: The cohort was highly selected, including more treatment-naive, never-smoker and oncogene-addicted patients than is typical, which limits generalizability. The study protocol defined all tumor marker inferences as exploratory. Clonotypes from the infused TIL partially replaced the baseline peripheral repertoire and then declined over months, and persistence showed no apparent association with response.

The V and J genes are TRBV27 and TRBJ2-7, and the D gene may be TRBD2, 6 bases matching. This clonotype was obtained from a person aged 25 to 85 with non-small cell lung cancer. The sequencing used blood, collected at baseline. The sequenced DNA is TGTGCCAGCAGTTTAGCACTAGCTCAAGGCTACGAGCAGTACTTC. Translated, this is CASSLALAQGYEQYF.